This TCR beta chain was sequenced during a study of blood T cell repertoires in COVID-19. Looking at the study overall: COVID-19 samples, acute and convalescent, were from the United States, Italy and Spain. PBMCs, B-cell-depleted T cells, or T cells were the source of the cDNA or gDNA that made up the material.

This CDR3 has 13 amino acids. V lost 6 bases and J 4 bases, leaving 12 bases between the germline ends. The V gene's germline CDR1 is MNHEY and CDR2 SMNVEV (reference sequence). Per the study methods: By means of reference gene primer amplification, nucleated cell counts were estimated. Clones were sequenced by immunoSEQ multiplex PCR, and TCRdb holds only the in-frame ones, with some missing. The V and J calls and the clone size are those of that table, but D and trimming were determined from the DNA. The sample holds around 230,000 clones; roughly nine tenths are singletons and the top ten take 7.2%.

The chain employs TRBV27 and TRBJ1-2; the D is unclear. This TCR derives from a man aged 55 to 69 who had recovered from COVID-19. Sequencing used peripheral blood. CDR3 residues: CASSLQSSYGYTF. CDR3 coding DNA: TGTGCCAGCAGCCTACAGTCCTCCTATGGCTACACCTTC.